This TCR beta chain was retrieved from a study of blood T cell repertoires in COVID-19. On the study more broadly: T cells, B-cell-depleted T cells, or PBMCs supplied cDNA or gDNA.

Assay used: immunoSEQ multiplex PCR; TCRdb lists only in-frame clones, some missing. The sample has over 250,000 clones, around nine tenths seen once. The sequence came from a man aged 35-49 years who had recovered from COVID-19. Sequencing used peripheral blood.

CDR3 sequence reads: CASSISSGSGYNEQFF. CDR3 bases: TGTGCCAGTAGTATCTCCAGCGGGAGTGGCTACAATGAGCAGTTCTTC. This chain joins TRBV19 and TRBJ2-1; 8 bases are shared with TRBD2. V lost 3 bases and J lost 3; bases outside the gene matches: 7. Germline CDR1 is LNHDA and CDR2 is SQIVND (reference sequence). The CDR3 has 16 amino acids. The whole variable domain, filled in from reference TRBV19 and TRBJ2-1, reads DGGITQSPKYLFRKEGQNVTLSCEQNLNHDAMYWYRQDPGQGLRLIYYSQIVNDFQKGDIAEGYSVSREKKESFPLTVTSAQKNPTAFYLCASSISSGSGYNEQFFGPGTRLTVL.